This T cell receptor beta chain was retrieved from a study of CD8 T cells in ankylosing spondylitis. A single record per CDR3 protein comes from TCRdb applying MiXCR to the 5' RACE reads. The data contain roughly 350,000 distinct CDR3 sequences, 6.5% to 10% of them singletons. At least ten counts were recorded for this clonotype. The antigen is not known. With V trimmed by 4 bases and J by 8 bases, 3 bases remained unmatched. Germline V gene data show CDR1 as SGHRS and CDR2 as YFSETQ. This CDR3 region has 13 residues. Study observations and caveats: Disease-linked clones reportedly showed significant enrichment in matched ankylosing spondylitis synovial fluid. A TCR beta motif of under ten highly homologous variants seemed to mark ankylosing spondylitis blood. Disease-linked clones were CD8+ and relatively rare in peripheral blood. Previously reported in reactive arthritis synovial fluid and blood were some of the motif variants.

Sequencing used blood, either unsorted or a sorted T cell fraction (not recorded which). The V and J genes are TRBV5-1 and TRBJ2-4, with 10 bases lining up with TRBD2. The receptor comes from a male donor with ankylosing spondylitis. The CDR3 reads CASSLGLADIQYF. CDR3 in DNA: TGCGCCAGCAGCCTAGGACTAGCGGACATTCAGTACTTC.